The present T cell receptor (beta chain) was sequenced within a study of blood T cell repertoires in COVID-19. Trimming took 3 bases from V and 9 from J, leaving 13 bases between them. Per the germline V gene, CDR1 is SGHNT and CDR2 is YYREEE (reference sequence). The CDR3 is made up of 14 amino acids. Original handling: Scientists estimated how many nucleated cells there were by amplifying reference gene primers. Data came from immunoSEQ multiplex PCR; TCRdb stores just in-frame clones and leaves some out. That table is the source of V, J and clone size, and D and trimming were worked out from the DNA. This sample carries 350,000 to 500,000 clones, around nine tenths of them seen once, and the ten largest clones take about 1.5%. Participants' reported clinical history set cohort assignment.

This receptor was taken from a woman aged 18-29 years who had been exposed to COVID-19. The chain joins TRBV5-4 to TRBJ2-6; D is perhaps TRBD2 (5 bases). Sequencing was carried out using PBMCs or T cells enriched from blood (not recorded which). The CDR3 here is CASSSKGEVNVLTF. Written as DNA, the CDR3 is TGTGCCAGCAGCTCTAAGGGAGAGGTCAACGTCCTGACTTTC.